The TCR beta chain described here comes from a study of blood T cells in healthy people across ages (dated by TCRdb to 2014 to 2015). As for the study more broadly: In model experiments, template switching captured about one uniquely barcoded TCR beta cDNA molecule for every two T cells. Using deep sequencing normalized with unique cDNA molecular identifiers, the study measured how TCR beta repertoire diversity changes with age. Donors were grouped into four age groups: young (average approximately 16 years), middle-aged (39), aged (approximately 58) and long-lived (approximately 78). Donors of different ages were randomly distributed across sequencing lanes to avoid experimental bias. Two additional independent replicas of 1 million unique cDNA reads from the same blood draw were analyzed for two donors (one aged 18 to 29 and one aged 80 or older). The paper's findings and limits, for the study overall: A strong correlation was found between observed TCR beta diversity and the percentage of naive T cells measured by flow cytometry. Observed TCR beta diversity per million T cells fell roughly linearly with age, and a significant reduction was already apparent by age roughly 40. Because the CMV infection status of the donors was unknown, age-related changes in expanded clonotypes may potentially have been confounded. Compared with the aged group, more naive CD4+ T cells, fewer expanded clones and increased TCR diversity were shown by the long-lived group, suggesting age selection. Estimates of total diversity from one million sequenced T cells were regarded as lower bounds and underestimates. Bulk unsorted PBMC profiling prevented conclusive comparison of naive and antigen-experienced compartments.

This clonotype has just a few counts. Its specific antigen is unknown. No base qualities exist here, and no much larger clone lies one base off it. The library was made by 5' RACE. Data came from an Illumina HiSeq 2500. A second PCR of about 7 to 12 cycles was performed with a sample-barcoded 5' primer and a J-beta primer mix. Each TCR beta cDNA molecule received a unique molecular identifier from a template-switch 5' adaptor carrying 12 random nucleotides. At least 2.5 million CDR3-containing paired-end reads were obtained from each sample. First-strand cDNA synthesis was performed from all RNA using the Mint cDNA synthesis kit, with priming by a TRBC-specific oligonucleotide. After uracil-DNA glycosylase treatment, a first 18-cycle PCR used universal primers M1SS and BC2_uni_R on all cDNA. The paper's processing steps were these. For normalization, 1 million high-quality reads were randomly selected from each sample, with every read carrying a distinct molecular identifier. Reads with shared molecular identifiers were discarded instead of being binned into consensus sequences. MiTCR, with a Q25 quality threshold and the strictest error-elimination algorithm, was used for CDR3 identification, clonotype clustering and error correction. Lower-bound total TCR beta diversity was estimated with a nonparametric unseen species model using Euler transformation. Using fastp at Q25 and MiXCR, TCRdb reprocessed the public reads and kept productive beta chains. Rows matching on CDR3 protein sequence are summarized as one entry with the most common DNA and genes. These V and J calls are TCRdb output, not the study's own analysis. The sample contains 780,000 or so distinct CDR3 sequences, about 56% of them found a single time. Around 24% of the sample comes from the top ten.

Donors were about 36 systemically healthy Caucasian individuals from Russia aged roughly 6 to 90 years. Approximately 9 milliliters of peripheral blood were collected from each donor into EDTA-treated Vacutainer tubes. Ficoll-Paque density-gradient centrifugation was used to isolate PBMCs, with at least 6 million per sample. Total RNA was extracted from PBMCs with Trizol reagent, with at least 5 micrograms obtained per sample. Naive CD45RAhigh/CD27high T cell percentages were measured by flow cytometry on a PBMC aliquot from every donor. Looking up the germline V gene (reference sequence) yields CDR1 LNHNV and CDR2 YYDKDF. V is pruned by 6 bases and J by 6 bases, leaving 2 bases of the junction without a gene match. The CDR3 goes from the cysteine to the phenylalanine over 14 residues. Solely the CDR3 DNA is kept, with 42 bases framed from the first base.

The sample comprised blood. The source of this sequence is a man in his forties or fifties in good health. Recombination joined TRBV15 with TRBJ1-6; a stretch of 10 junction bases matches TRBD1. DNA sequence: TGTGCCACCAGGGGGGACAGGGGTAATTCACCCCTCCACTTT. It specifies CATRGDRGNSPLHF.